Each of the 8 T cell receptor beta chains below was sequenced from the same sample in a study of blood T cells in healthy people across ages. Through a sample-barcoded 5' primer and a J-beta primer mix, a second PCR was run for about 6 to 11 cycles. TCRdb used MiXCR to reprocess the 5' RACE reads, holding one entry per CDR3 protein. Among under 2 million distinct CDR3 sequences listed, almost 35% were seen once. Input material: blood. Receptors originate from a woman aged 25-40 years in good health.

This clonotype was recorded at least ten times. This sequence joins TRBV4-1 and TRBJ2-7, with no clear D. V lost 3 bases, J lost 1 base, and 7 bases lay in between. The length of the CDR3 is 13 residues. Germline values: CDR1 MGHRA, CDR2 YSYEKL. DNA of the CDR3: TGCGCCAGCAGCCACATACAGTCCTACGAGCAGTACTTC. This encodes CASSHIQSYEQYF.

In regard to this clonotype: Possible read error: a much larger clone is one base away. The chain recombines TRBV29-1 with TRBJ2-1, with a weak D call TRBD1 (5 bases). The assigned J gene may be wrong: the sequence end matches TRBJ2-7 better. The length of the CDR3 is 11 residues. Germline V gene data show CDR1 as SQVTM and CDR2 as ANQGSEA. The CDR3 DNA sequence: TGCAGCGCCAGGGATGAGTTCGAGCAGTACTTC. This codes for CSARDEFEQYF.

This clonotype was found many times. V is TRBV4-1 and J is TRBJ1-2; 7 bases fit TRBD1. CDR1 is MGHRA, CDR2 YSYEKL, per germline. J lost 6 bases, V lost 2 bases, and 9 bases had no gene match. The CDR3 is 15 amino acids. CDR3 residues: CASSQTTGARDGYTF. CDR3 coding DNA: TGCGCCAGCAGCCAAACAACAGGGGCGAGGGATGGCTACACCTTC.

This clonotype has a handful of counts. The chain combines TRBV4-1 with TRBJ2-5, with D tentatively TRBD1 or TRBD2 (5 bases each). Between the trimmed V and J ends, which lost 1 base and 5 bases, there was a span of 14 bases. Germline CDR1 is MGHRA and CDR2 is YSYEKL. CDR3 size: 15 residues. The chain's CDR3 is CASSQGVSGTETQYF. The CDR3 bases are TGCGCCAGCAGCCAAGGGGTTTCGGGGACGGAGACCCAGTACTTC.

CDR3 region: CSGRGWEETQYF. CDR3 nucleotide sequence: TGCAGTGGCAGGGGGTGGGAAGAGACCCAGTACTTC. This chain connects TRBV20-1 to TRBJ2-5; 7 bases map to TRBD1. V lost 7 bases to trimming and J lost 3 bases; unmatched junction nucleotides: 5. Germline CDR1 is DFQATT and CDR2 is SNEGSKA (reference sequence). This CDR3 has 12 amino acids.

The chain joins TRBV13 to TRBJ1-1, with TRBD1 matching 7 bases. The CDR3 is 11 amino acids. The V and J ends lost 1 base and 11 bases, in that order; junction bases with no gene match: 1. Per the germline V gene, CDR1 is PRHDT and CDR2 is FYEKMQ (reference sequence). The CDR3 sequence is CASSLVDRAFF. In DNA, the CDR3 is TGTGCCAGCAGCTTAGTGGACAGGGCTTTCTTT.

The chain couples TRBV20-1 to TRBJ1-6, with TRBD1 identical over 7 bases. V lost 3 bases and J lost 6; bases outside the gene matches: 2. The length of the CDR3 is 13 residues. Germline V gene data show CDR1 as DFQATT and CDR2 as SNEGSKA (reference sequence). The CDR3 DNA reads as TGCAGTGCTAGCAGGGGGTCTAATTCACCCCTCCACTTT. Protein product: CSASRGSNSPLHF.

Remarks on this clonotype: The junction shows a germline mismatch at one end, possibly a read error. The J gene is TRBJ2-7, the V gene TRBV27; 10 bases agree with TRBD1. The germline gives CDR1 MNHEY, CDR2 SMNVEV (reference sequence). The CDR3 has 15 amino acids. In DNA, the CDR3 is TGTGCCAGCAGTTTCGGGACAGGGGATTCATACGAGCAGTGCTTC. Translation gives CASSFGTGDSYEQCF.